The clone carrying this TCR beta chain occurred many times. What it recognizes is unknown. These data belong to a study of beta chain features in type 1 diabetes. Overall study: Age and gender were similar between patients and healthy donors, as were cell yields.

V lost 4 bases, J lost 5 bases, and 14 bases lay in between. The CDR3 covers 14 residues. From germline, CDR1 is SEHNR and CDR2 FQNEAQ (reference sequence). Points from the study as a whole: Highly expressing activated T cells could be over-counted with a cDNA template.

Expressed TCRB transcripts were sequenced, since all the RNA that had been isolated was reverse transcribed. For naive, central memory and regulatory T cell samples, reads averaged around 3.6 million. Some clones are missing from TCRdb's copy, which holds only in-frame ones; the method was immunoSEQ multiplex PCR. The table has 310,000 or so clones, 7.5% to 9% seen once; the top ten hold around 0.45%. The chain is built from TRBV7-9 and TRBJ1-1, with D hard to call. The receptor was derived from a woman aged 18-35 years in good health. The source material was central memory CD4+ T cells from blood. CDR3 nucleotides: TGTGCCAGCAGCTCCCAACCGATGGGAACTGAAGCTTTCTTT. It codes for CASSSQPMGTEAFF.